The T cell receptor beta chain described here comes from a study of blood T cell repertoires in COVID-19. Turning to the study itself: T cells, B-cell-depleted T cells, or PBMCs provided the cDNA or gDNA that served as material.

Trimming shortened V by 7 bases and J by 11 bases, and 20 bases separated the two germline ends. CDR1 is SNHLY and CDR2 is FYNNEI in the germline V gene. The CDR3 runs 13 residues. Original methodology: Reference gene primers were amplified, and this amplification served to estimate nucleated cell counts. Libraries were prepared by immunoSEQ multiplex PCR; TCRdb keeps only in-frame clonotypes and omits some of them. Clone size and V and J calls were adopted from that table, with D and trimming inferred from the DNA. The table has approximately 220,000 clones, over 70% seen once. The chain recombines TRBV2 with TRBJ1-2; D might be TRBD1 (5 bases). The source material was peripheral blood. The source is a man in his forties with acute or convalescent COVID-19. The CDR3 bases are TGTGCCAGCAACCCGGGACCGGGGAGGAGGTACACCTTC. Translation gives CASNPGPGRRYTF.